This TCR beta chain was observed in a study of T cell changes during pregnancy in multiple sclerosis. CDR3 size: 14 residues. The V end was cut by 5 bases, the J end by 5 bases, with 14 bases between. The V gene's germline CDR1 is SGDLS and CDR2 YYNGEE. Repertoires were generated with immunoSEQ multiplex PCR, while TCRdb's copy carries only in-frame clones and drops some. The table lists roughly 20,000 clones, around 88% of them singletons, with about 7% in the top ten. The chain carries TRBV9 and TRBJ2-1; D not resolved. This specimen consisted of CD8+ T cells from peripheral blood mononuclear cells, obtained in the first trimester of pregnancy. The origin of this receptor is a female donor with multiple sclerosis, enrolled in a pregnancy study. The CDR3 loop reads CASRPLYGDNEQFF. In DNA, the CDR3 is TGTGCCAGCAGGCCCCTATATGGAGACAATGAGCAGTTCTTC.